This TCR beta chain was obtained from a study of T cells in Graves' hyperthyroidism and ophthalmopathy (dated by TCRdb to the late 2010s). Study-wide context: Peripheral blood was sampled at the time of initial diagnosis, prior to any treatment. Following sampling, methimazole starting at 30 mg daily was given to hyperthyroidism patients, and high-dose intravenous methylprednisolone was given to ophthalmopathy patients. In six Graves' hyperthyroidism patients, the study also compared T-cell repertoires from thyroid tissue with T-cell repertoires from blood. The paper reports TCR Vbeta CDR3 sequencing of roughly 140 peripheral blood samples: around 45 ophthalmopathy, under 80 hyperthyroidism and approximately 17 progressor patients. Prospective prediction of ophthalmopathy was tested in an independent validation cohort of 18 to 20 hyperthyroidism patients and roughly 16 patients who later progressed to ophthalmopathy. To identify TCR V-J signatures that set the groups apart, the researchers used a discovery cohort of about a hundred patients, made up of 40 to 45 with Graves' ophthalmopathy and about 55 with stable Graves' hyperthyroidism. The approximately 100 discovery patients were randomly divided into training and test sets at a 7:3 ratio.

Amplification of TCR beta CDR3 regions was carried out from RNA transcripts. For the first round of RT-PCR on the TCR CDR3, the HTBI primer set was used together with the Qiagen OneStep RT-PCR kit. Libraries were constructed in a second round of multiplex PCR, after which size selection and purification were carried out. The libraries were sequenced on an Illumina HiSeq2000 using paired-end 100 bp reads. The published analysis was carried out like this. SOAPnuke was used to process the raw data, throwing out any read that contained adapters or uncalled bases, had a mean Phred below 15, or lacked an exact constant-primer or identifier match. High-quality paired reads were merged using COPE v1.2.5, and each unique nucleotide sequence was defined as a clonotype. Clonotypes were aligned to IMGT TRBV, TRBD and TRBJ reference segments using MiTCR v1.1. Only V-J combinations with frequency above 0.0001, covering roughly 99% of repertoires, were analysed. A TCS score was defined as the ratio between F50 (clonal expansion) and ExV (chaos), using BLOSUM62-based TCRdist between CDR3 peptides within each V-J. Welch's t-statistics and random forest reduced roughly 500 V-J features to 13, which were used in a naive Bayes classifier (R e1071). TCRdb trimmed the raw reads at Q25, called clones with MiXCR and kept productive beta chains. Every entry covers one CDR3 protein and lists the most common genes and DNA from its rows. TCRdb's processing, not the authors' own work, is the source of the V and J calls. Here the sample has 300,000 to 450,000 distinct CDR3 sequences; 25% occur a single time. Of the sample, more than 60% falls within the top ten clones.

Overall results and qualifications from the work: In validation, the model predicted progression to ophthalmopathy a median of about 6.8 months before onset, with roughly 68% sensitivity and roughly 77% specificity. Blood samples also contained most of the expanded thyroid clonotypes (frequency above 0.001), which suggests that blood repertoires may reflect thyroid immune responses. Sample size was not statistically predetermined, and blinding of investigators to group allocation was not performed. A 13 V-J signature model separated ophthalmopathy from stable hyperthyroidism, with 87.88% sensitivity and 81.08% specificity in cross-validation and 80%/75% in testing.

Stable Graves' hyperthyroidism was defined as no progression to ophthalmopathy during 18 months of follow-up. The hyperthyroidism patients were between 18 and 65 years old and newly diagnosed, with a disease duration of less than 2 months. Any patient with an uncontrolled infection, another autoimmune disease, pregnancy or lactation was excluded. Diagnoses were based on clinical symptoms, serum thyroxine and TRAb, thyroid ultrasound and orbital computed tomography. Ficoll-Paque density gradient centrifugation was used to isolate PBMCs from 9.5 to 10 ml of fresh peripheral blood. Trizol reagent was used to extract total RNA, and RNA quality was then checked on an Agilent 2100 Bioanalyzer. In the case of this clonotype: It lacks a known antigen. No base-level quality is on record; no much larger clone is a single base apart.

The sample taken for sequencing was blood. The receptor comes from a man aged 45-65 years with Graves' hyperthyroidism.

The sequenced DNA is TGTGCCAGCAGTTACTACAAAAGTACGGGACAGGGGTTCTCTACAAACACAGATACGCAGTATTTT. Translated, it reads CASSYYKSTGQGFSTNTDTQYF. This receptor chain uses TRBV6-2 or TRBV6-3 and TRBJ2-3; 10 nucleotides in the junction match TRBD1. V lost 1 base and J lost 2 bases, and the count of bases not matched to a germline gene is 21. CDR1 and CDR2 are read off the germline V gene as MNHEY and SVGEGT. The cysteine opens and the phenylalanine closes a CDR3 of 22 amino acids. Of the read, only the CDR3 DNA is kept; its 66 bases are in frame from base 1.